This T cell receptor (beta chain) was recovered during a study of T cells after yellow fever vaccination. Study-wide results and limits: Few clonotypes appeared in both CD4 and CD8 compartments.

CDR3 length: 13 residues. Germline values: CDR1 MNHEY, CDR2 SVGAGI. V was cut by 2 bases and J by 7 bases, with 9 bases left in between. Generation of TCR cDNA used 5'RACE template switching (which added a universal primer site and UMIs). TCRdb re-analysed the 5' RACE reads in MiXCR, keeping a single row per CDR3 protein. The repertoire holds hundreds of thousands of distinct CDR3 sequences, with about a sixth as singletons. Comment on this clonotype: Its matching antigen is unknown.

The sample in question was PBMCs, obtained roughly 5 days after the first yellow fever vaccination. This sequence originates from a young man who received the YFV17D yellow fever vaccine. The chain has TRBV6-5 and TRBJ2-1, with D possibly matching TRBD2 (5 bases). CDR3 nucleotide sequence: TGTGCCAGCAGTTACGGGAGCATAAATGAGCAGTTCTTC. It encodes CASSYGSINEQFF.